This is a list of T cell receptor beta chains from one sample in a study of spatial heterogeneity in lung cancer. TCRdb passed the 5' RACE reads through MiXCR, listing each CDR3 protein once. The repertoire holds about 11,000 distinct CDR3 sequences, with around 8% as singletons. Sample: lung tumor tissue, taken at surgery. All receptors come from a female donor with early-stage non-small cell lung cancer. The CDR3 runs from the conserved cysteine through the conserved F or W. The D gene is left open where the match is weak. The listing skips clone size in some rows; elsewhere it reads once, few, many or a size class.

>TRBJ1-6|many|TRBD1|TRBV6-1
TGTGCCAGCACCCAAAGGGACAGTTTATTTCTTAATTCACCCCTCCACTTT
CASTQRDSLFLNSPLHF
>TRBJ2-7|many|NA|TRBV5-1
TGCGCCAGCAGCTTGCGGGGGGCGCACGAGCAGTACTTC
CASSLRGAHEQYF
>TRBJ2-4|many|TRBD1|TRBV5-6
TGTGCCAGCACACGACAGGGGAACATTCAGTACTTC
CASTRQGNIQYF
>TRBJ1-1|many|NA|TRBV20-1
TGCAGTGCTGCAAGGAACAGCGCTTCGAACACTGAAGCTTTCTTT
CSAARNSASNTEAFF
>TRBJ2-7|NA|NA|TRBV11-2
TGTGCCAGCAGGAAGAATGCGGGACACCCAACCTACGAGCAGTACTTC
CASRKNAGHPTYEQYF
>TRBJ2-1|NA|TRBD1|TRBV12-3/TRBV12-4
TGTGCCAGCACTCGGAGACAGGGGAATTTATATGAGCAGTTCTTC
CASTRRQGNLYEQFF
>TRBJ2-3|NA|NA|TRBV10-3
TGTGCCATCTCCCACAGGGAGACAGATACGCAGTATTTT
CAISHRETDTQYF
>TRBJ1-1|many|TRBD1|TRBV20-1
TGCAGTGCTAACCGCGGACAGGGCACTAGAGCTTTCTTT
CSANRGQGTRAFF
>TRBJ2-7|many|TRBD1|TRBV7-9
TGTGCCAGCAGCTTAGCCACCGGACAGGACGAGCAGTACTTC
CASSLATGQDEQYF
>TRBJ2-5|few|NA|TRBV20-1
TGCAGTGCTAGAGATGGTACAGGCCCCGGAGAGACCCAGTACTTC
CSARDGTGPGETQYF
>TRBJ2-5|many|NA|TRBV4-2
TGTGCCAGCAGCCAAGTGGGATCCAGCGCGGAGACCCAGTACTTC
CASSQVGSSAETQYF
>TRBJ1-2|many|TRBD1|TRBV3-1
TGTGCCAGCAGCCCCACGACAGGGCCACCTAATGGCTACACCTTC
CASSPTTGPPNGYTF
>TRBJ2-7|medium-sized|TRBD1|TRBV20-1
TGCAGTGCTACTTCAGGGGGCGCCTACGAGCAGTACTTC
CSATSGGAYEQYF
>TRBJ2-1|NA|NA|TRBV6-6
TGTGCCAGCAGTTTTAGCATGAATAATGAGCAGTTCTTC
CASSFSMNNEQFF
>TRBJ1-2|many|NA|TRBV3-1
TGTGCCAGCAGCCTCTCCGATTCGGTAGGTGGCTACACCTTC
CASSLSDSVGGYTF
>TRBJ2-3|few|NA|TRBV5-1
TGCGCCAGCAGCTTGCCTCTGGAGGTGGGGGCTAGCACAGATACGCAGTATTTT
CASSLPLEVGASTDTQYF
>TRBJ2-7|many|NA|TRBV29-1
TGCAGCGTTGAATGGGAGGACTACGAGCAGTACTTC
CSVEWEDYEQYF
>TRBJ1-2|NA|TRBD1|TRBV10-2
TGCGCCAGCAGTGAGCAACCCCGGACAGGGATGAAATCTGACTATGGCTACACCTTC
CASSEQPRTGMKSDYGYTF
>TRBJ1-2|many|NA|TRBV5-1
TGCGCCAGCAGCTTTTACGGATCTATGCAGGGCTACACCTTC
CASSFYGSMQGYTF
>TRBJ2-2|many|NA|TRBV5-1
TGCGCCAGCAGCTTGAATACAGGGAGAAGGGAGCTGTTTTTT
CASSLNTGRRELFF
>TRBJ2-7|many|NA|TRBV28
TGTGCCAGCAGTCTCCACGCAGGAGGGTACGAGCAGTACTTC
CASSLHAGGYEQYF
>TRBJ1-1|many|NA|TRBV29-1
TGCAGCGTCCTTAGAACAGCTACTGAAGCTTTCTTT
CSVLRTATEAFF
>TRBJ1-1|medium-sized|NA|TRBV27
TGTGCCAGCAGTTTATTTTGGGACTCCAACACTGAAGCTTTCTTT
CASSLFWDSNTEAFF
>TRBJ2-1|many|TRBD2|TRBV12-3/TRBV12-4
TGTGCCAGCAGCCCGGGACTAGGAGTGTTCTTC
CASSPGLGVFF
>TRBJ1-5|many|NA|TRBV6-2/TRBV6-3
TGTGCCAGCAGCCAACAAATATGGCCCCAGCATTTT
CASSQQIWPQHF
>TRBJ2-3|many|TRBD2|TRBV6-5
TGTGCCAGCACCCCGGGACGGGGGGGCCTAGATACGCAGTATTTT
CASTPGRGGLDTQYF
>TRBJ1-6|medium-sized|TRBD1|TRBV7-3
TGTGCCAGCAGCCCAGGGGGCAGGTCACCCCTCCACTTT
CASSPGGRSPLHF
>TRBJ1-6|medium-sized|NA|TRBV5-1
TGCGCCAGCAGCTCGGGGGGTTCGGATTCACCCCTCCACTTT
CASSSGGSDSPLHF
>TRBJ2-1|few|NA|TRBV20-1
TGCAGTGCTGGAGACTTGTCCTCCAATGAGCAGTTCTTC
CSAGDLSSNEQFF
>TRBJ1-4|many|NA|TRBV30
TGTGCCTGGAGCGCCGGAGGGGAAAAACTGTTTTTT
CAWSAGGEKLFF
>TRBJ2-5|medium-sized|TRBD2|TRBV10-3
TGTGCCATCAGGGTCTCTAGCGGGGGGGCAGAGACCCAGTACTTC
CAIRVSSGGAETQYF
>TRBJ2-5|many|NA|TRBV5-6
TGTGCCACCACTGTGGCGGGGGCCCCCCCCTCGGGTGAGACCCAGTACTTC
CATTVAGAPPSGETQYF
>TRBJ2-1|many|NA|TRBV5-1
TGCGCCAGCAGCTTGGAGGACTCGCGGAAGGAGCAGTTCTTC
CASSLEDSRKEQFF
>TRBJ2-7|many|NA|TRBV7-7
TGTGCCAGCAGCTTAGAAGCGGGCAGCTACGAGCAGTACTTC
CASSLEAGSYEQYF
>TRBJ2-7|many|TRBD2|TRBV4-1
TGCGCCAGCAGCCAAGTGGCGGGGGGGCACCGCGAGCAGTACTTC
CASSQVAGGHREQYF
>TRBJ1-6|medium-sized|NA|TRBV25-1
TGTGCCAGCTACTACAGCGGAAGGACGATTCACCCCCTCGTGGTTACCTCGGACGATTCACCCCTCCACTTT
CASYYSGRTIHPLVVTSDDSPLHF
>TRBJ2-6|many|NA|TRBV2
TGTGCCAGCAGTGACGCTGGGGCCAACGTCCTGACTTTC
CASSDAGANVLTF
>TRBJ2-3|many|NA|TRBV3-1
TGTGCCAGCAGCCGGGACGCCACTAGACTGACGCAGTATTTT
CASSRDATRLTQYF
>TRBJ1-2|many|TRBD1|TRBV7-3
TGTGCCAGCAGCCGTCGCCTTACAGGGGACCGGGATGGCTACACCTTC
CASSRRLTGDRDGYTF
>TRBJ1-2|medium-sized|NA|TRBV28
TGTGCCAGCAGTTTAACAGTAGGATATGGCTACACCTTC
CASSLTVGYGYTF
>TRBJ2-7|many|TRBD1|TRBV6-5
TGTGCCAGCAGGGACAGGGGACCCTACGAGCAGTACTTC
CASRDRGPYEQYF
>TRBJ2-7|few|TRBD1|TRBV7-2
TGTGCCAGCAGCTTTCGACAGGGCCCCGAGCAGTACTTC
CASSFRQGPEQYF
>TRBJ1-1|medium-sized|NA|TRBV12-3/TRBV12-4
TGTGCCAGCAGCCCCGGCCGCGTGGGACACACTGAAGCTTTCTTT
CASSPGRVGHTEAFF
>TRBJ2-2|medium-sized|NA|TRBV7-9
TGTGCCAGCAGCCACGGTGGGTCCGACGGGGAGCTGTTTTTT
CASSHGGSDGELFF
>TRBJ2-1|medium-sized|TRBD2|TRBV9
TGTGCCAGCAGCGTACTAGCGGGGGGCGGGTACAATGAGCAGTTCTTC
CASSVLAGGGYNEQFF
>TRBJ1-1|many|NA|TRBV7-6
TGTGCCAGCAGCTTCGGGAAATACACTGAAGCTTTCTTT
CASSFGKYTEAFF
>TRBJ1-6|many|NA|TRBV20-1
TGCAGTGCCGCGAGGGCGGAGACGAGGAATTCACCCCTCCACTTT
CSAARAETRNSPLHF
>TRBJ2-5|few|TRBD2|TRBV5-4
TGTGCCAGCAGCTTGGGACGACTAGCGGGGTTTCAAGAGACCCAGTACTTC
CASSLGRLAGFQETQYF
>TRBJ1-4|NA|TRBD1|TRBV2
TGTGCCAGCAGTGAAGCCGGGAACAGGGGAAATGAAAAACTGTTTTTT
CASSEAGNRGNEKLFF
>TRBJ1-1|many|NA|TRBV7-9
TGTGCCAGCAGCTTGGGGGGCCTCACTGAAGCTTTCTTT
CASSLGGLTEAFF
>TRBJ1-4|many|NA|TRBV7-9
TGTGCCAGCAGCTTAGATAATTGGAGCAATGAAAAACTGTTTTTT
CASSLDNWSNEKLFF
>TRBJ1-5|medium-sized|NA|TRBV9
TGTGCCAGCAGCCCGGGGGGGCCGACTAGCAATCAGCCCCAGCATTTT
CASSPGGPTSNQPQHF
>TRBJ1-1|many|TRBD1|TRBV30
TGTGCCTGGAGTGTATTTTCGGGGGGACAGGGTTATACTGAAGCTTTCTTT
CAWSVFSGGQGYTEAFF
>TRBJ1-1|NA|NA|TRBV5-1
TGCGCCAGCAGCTTTTACGTAGGAGGGACTGAAGCTTTCTTT
CASSFYVGGTEAFF